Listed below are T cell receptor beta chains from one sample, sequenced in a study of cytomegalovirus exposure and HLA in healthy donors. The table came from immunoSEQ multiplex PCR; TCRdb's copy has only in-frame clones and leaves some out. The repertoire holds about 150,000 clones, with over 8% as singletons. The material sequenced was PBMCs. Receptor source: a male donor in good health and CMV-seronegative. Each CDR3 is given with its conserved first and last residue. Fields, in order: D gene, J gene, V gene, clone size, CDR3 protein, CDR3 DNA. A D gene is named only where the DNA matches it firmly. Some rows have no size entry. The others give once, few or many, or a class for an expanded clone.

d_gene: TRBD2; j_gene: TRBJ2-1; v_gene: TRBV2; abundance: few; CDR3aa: CASSHWTSGSYNEQFF; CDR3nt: TGTGCCAGCAGTCATTGGACTAGCGGATCCTACAATGAGCAGTTCTTC
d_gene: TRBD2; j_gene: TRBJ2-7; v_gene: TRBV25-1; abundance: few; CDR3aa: CASSERREGYEQYF; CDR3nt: TGTGCCAGCAGTGAAAGGCGGGAGGGCTACGAGCAGTACTTC
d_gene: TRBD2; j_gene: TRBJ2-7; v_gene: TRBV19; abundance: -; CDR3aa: CASSIDLPSGAYEQYF; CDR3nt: TGTGCCAGTAGTATAGATCTCCCTAGCGGGGCCTACGAGCAGTACTTC
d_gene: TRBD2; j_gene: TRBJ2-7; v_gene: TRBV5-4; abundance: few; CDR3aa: CASSLGTSGRNDEQYF; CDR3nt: TGTGCCAGCAGCCTTGGGACTAGCGGGAGGAACGACGAGCAGTACTTC
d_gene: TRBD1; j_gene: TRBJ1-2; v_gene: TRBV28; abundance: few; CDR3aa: CASSSPGQGAYGYTF; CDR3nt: TGTGCCAGCAGTTCCCCGGGACAGGGGGCGTATGGCTACACCTTC
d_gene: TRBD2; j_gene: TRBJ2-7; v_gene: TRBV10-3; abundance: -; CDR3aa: CAISETSGISSYEQYF; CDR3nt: TGTGCCATCAGTGAAACTAGCGGGATCTCCTCCTACGAGCAGTACTTC
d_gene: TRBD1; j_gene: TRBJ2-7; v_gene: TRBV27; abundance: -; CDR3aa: CASWDRAYEQYF; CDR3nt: TGTGCCAGCTGGGACAGGGCCTACGAGCAGTACTTC
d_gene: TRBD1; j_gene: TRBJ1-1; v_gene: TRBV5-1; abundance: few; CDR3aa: CASSWGQGAATEAFF; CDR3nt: TGCGCCAGCAGCTGGGGACAGGGGGCAGCAACTGAAGCTTTCTTT
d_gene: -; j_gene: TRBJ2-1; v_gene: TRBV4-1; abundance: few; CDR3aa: CASSQDRRNPLRDEQFF; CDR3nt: TGCGCCAGCAGCCAAGATCGGAGAAATCCACTCCGAGATGAGCAGTTCTTC
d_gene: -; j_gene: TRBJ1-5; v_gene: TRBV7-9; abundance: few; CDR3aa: CASSSGHQPQHF; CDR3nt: TGTGCCAGCAGCTCAGGGCATCAGCCCCAGCATTTT
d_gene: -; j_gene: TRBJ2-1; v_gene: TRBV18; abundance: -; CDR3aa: CASSLQGNEQFF; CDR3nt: TGTGCCAGCTCGTTACAGGGAAATGAGCAGTTCTTC
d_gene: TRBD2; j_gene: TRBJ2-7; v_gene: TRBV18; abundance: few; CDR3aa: CASSPSVRGGSIDEQYF; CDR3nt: TGTGCCAGCTCACCCAGCGTGAGGGGCGGGAGTATAGACGAGCAGTACTTC
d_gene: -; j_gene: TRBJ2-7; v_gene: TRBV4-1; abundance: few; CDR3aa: CASSHGDFYEQYF; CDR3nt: TGCGCCAGCAGCCACGGGGATTTTTACGAGCAGTACTTC
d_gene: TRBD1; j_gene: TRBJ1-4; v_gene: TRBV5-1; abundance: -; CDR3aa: CASSRTGTGNEKLFF; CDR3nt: TGCGCCAGCAGCAGAACCGGGACAGGAAATGAAAAACTGTTTTTT
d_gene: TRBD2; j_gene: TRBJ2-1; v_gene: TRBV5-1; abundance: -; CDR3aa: CASSFFIAGDNNEQFF; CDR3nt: TGCGCCAGCAGCTTTTTTATAGCGGGAGATAACAATGAGCAGTTCTTC
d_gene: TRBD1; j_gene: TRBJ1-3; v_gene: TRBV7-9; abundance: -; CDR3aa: CASSSGNRGLGNTIYF; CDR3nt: TGTGCCAGCAGCTCGGGTAATAGGGGGCTCGGAAACACCATATATTTT
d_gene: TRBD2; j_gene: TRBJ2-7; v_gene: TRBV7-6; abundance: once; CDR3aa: CASSDTASGVSYEQYF; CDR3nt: TGTGCCAGCAGCGATACTGCCAGCGGGGTCTCCTACGAGCAGTACTTC
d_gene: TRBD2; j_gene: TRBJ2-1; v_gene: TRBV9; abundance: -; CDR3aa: CASSLGLAGPNEQFF; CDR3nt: TGTGCCAGCAGCCTGGGACTAGCGGGACCCAATGAGCAGTTCTTC
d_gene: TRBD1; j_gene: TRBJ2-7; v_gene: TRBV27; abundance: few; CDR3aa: CASSPNGGQVRSYEQYF; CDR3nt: TGTGCCAGCAGTCCAAACGGAGGACAGGTGAGGTCCTACGAGCAGTACTTC
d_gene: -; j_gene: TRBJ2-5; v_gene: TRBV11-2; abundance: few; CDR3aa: CASSRAEGGLGGPQYF; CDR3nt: TGTGCCAGCAGCCGAGCGGAGGGTGGGTTGGGGGGGCCCCAGTACTTC
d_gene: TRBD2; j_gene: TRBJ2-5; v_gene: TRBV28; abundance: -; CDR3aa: CASSLVGGETQYF; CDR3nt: TGTGCCAGCAGTTTAGTGGGGGGGGAGACCCAGTACTTC
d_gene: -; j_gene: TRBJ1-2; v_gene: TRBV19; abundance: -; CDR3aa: CASTSRGGLYGYTF; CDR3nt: TGTGCCAGTACTTCCCGAGGAGGATTGTATGGCTACACCTTC
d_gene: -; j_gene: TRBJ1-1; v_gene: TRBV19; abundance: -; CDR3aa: CASSIRGTEAFF; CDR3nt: TGTGCAAGTAGTATCCGGGGGACTGAAGCTTTCTTT
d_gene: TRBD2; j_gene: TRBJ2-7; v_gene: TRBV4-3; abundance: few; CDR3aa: CASSQDPVAGGPYDYEQYF; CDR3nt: TGCGCCAGCAGCCAAGATCCCGTAGCGGGGGGGCCTTACGACTACGAGCAGTACTTC
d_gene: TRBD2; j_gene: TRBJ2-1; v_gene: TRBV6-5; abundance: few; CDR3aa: CASPPRTSAYNEQFF; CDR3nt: TGTGCCAGCCCCCCACGGACTAGCGCCTACAATGAGCAGTTCTTC
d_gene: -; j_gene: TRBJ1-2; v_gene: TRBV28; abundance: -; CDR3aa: CASSSRGANYGYTF; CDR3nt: TGTGCCAGCAGTTCGCGGGGGGCTAACTATGGCTACACCTTC
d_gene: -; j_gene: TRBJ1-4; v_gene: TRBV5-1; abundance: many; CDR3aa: CASSIDMVKLFF; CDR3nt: TGCGCCAGCAGCATAGACATGGTGAAACTGTTTTTT
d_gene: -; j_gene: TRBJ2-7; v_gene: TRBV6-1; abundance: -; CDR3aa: CASSEASSGIRADF; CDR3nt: TGTGCCAGCAGTGAAGCCAGTAGCGGCATACGAGCGGACTTC
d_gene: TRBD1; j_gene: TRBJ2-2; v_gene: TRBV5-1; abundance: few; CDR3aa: CASRRGLGSGELFF; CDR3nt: TGCGCCAGCAGGAGGGGGCTGGGGTCCGGGGAGCTGTTTTTT
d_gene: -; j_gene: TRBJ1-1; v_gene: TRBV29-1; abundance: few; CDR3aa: CSVEPGFNTEAFF; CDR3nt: TGCAGCGTTGAACCCGGTTTTAACACTGAAGCTTTCTTT
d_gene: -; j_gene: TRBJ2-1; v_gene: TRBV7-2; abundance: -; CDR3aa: CASSLYRHNEQFF; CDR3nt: TGTGCCAGCAGCCTATACAGGCACAATGAGCAGTTCTTC
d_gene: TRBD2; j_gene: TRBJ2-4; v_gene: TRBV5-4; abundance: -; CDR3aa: CASSDGSGEKAKNIQYF; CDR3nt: TGTGCCAGCAGCGATGGTAGCGGGGAAAAAGCCAAAAACATTCAGTACTTC
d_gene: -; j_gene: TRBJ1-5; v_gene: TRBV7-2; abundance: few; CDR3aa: CASSQGLGNQPQHF; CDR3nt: TGTGCCAGCAGTCAAGGACTGGGGAATCAGCCCCAGCATTTT
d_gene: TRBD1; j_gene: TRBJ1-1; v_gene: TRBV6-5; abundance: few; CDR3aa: CASSYSGQGTEAFF; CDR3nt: TGTGCCAGCAGTTACTCAGGACAGGGCACCGAAGCTTTCTTT
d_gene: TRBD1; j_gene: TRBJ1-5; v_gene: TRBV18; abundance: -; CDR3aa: CASSPRGQGNQPQHF; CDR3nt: TGTGCCAGCTCACCACGGGGACAGGGCAATCAGCCCCAGCATTTT
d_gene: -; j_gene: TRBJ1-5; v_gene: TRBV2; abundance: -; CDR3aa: CASSYIQGKSNQPQHF; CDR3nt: TGTGCCAGCAGTTACATTCAGGGTAAAAGCAATCAGCCCCAGCATTTT
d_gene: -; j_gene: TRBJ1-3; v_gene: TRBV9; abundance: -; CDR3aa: CASSVDEYSGNTIYF; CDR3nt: TGTGCCAGCAGCGTAGACGAGTACTCTGGAAACACCATATATTTT
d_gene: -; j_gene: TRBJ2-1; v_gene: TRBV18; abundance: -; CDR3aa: CASSLTDYNEQFF; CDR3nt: TGTGCCAGCTCGTTGACAGACTACAATGAGCAGTTCTTC
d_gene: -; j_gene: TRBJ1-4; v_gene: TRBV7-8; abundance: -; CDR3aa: CASSRGIAATNEKLFF; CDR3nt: TGTGCCAGCAGTCGGGGTATAGCGGCAACTAATGAAAAACTGTTTTTT
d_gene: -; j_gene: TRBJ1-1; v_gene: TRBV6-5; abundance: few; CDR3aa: CASSYSPGLNTEAFF; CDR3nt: TGTGCCAGCAGTTATTCCCCAGGGCTGAACACTGAAGCTTTCTTT
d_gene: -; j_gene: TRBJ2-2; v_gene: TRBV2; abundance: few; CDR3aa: CASSELQGSYTGELFF; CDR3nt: TGTGCCAGCAGTGAACTCCAGGGTAGTTACACCGGGGAGCTGTTTTTT
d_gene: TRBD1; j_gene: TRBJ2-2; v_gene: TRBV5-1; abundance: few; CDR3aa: CASSQGQGNTGELFF; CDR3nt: TGCGCCAGCAGCCAGGGACAGGGGAACACCGGGGAGCTGTTTTTT
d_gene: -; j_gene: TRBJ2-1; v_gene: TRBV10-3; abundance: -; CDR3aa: CAISDGSHEQFF; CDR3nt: TGTGCCATCAGTGACGGGTCGCATGAGCAGTTCTTC
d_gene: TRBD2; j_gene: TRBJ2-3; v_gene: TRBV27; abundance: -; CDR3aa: CASSLRGLAGGTDTQYF; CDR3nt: TGTGCCAGCAGTTTAAGAGGACTAGCGGGGGGCACAGATACGCAGTATTTT
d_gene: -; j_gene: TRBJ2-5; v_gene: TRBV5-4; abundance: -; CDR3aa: CASSLTGHPGGETQYF; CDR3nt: TGTGCCAGCAGCTTAACGGGACACCCGGGGGGAGAGACCCAGTACTTC